This T cell receptor (beta chain) was profiled in a study of blood T cell repertoires in COVID-19. On the study more broadly: Acute and convalescent COVID-19 specimens originated in the United States, Italy and Spain. T cells, B-cell-depleted T cells, or PBMCs provided the cDNA or gDNA that served as material.

Per the study methods: Amplification of reference gene primers was used by the study to estimate nucleated cell counts. TCRdb's copy holds only in-frame clones and misses some; the assay was immunoSEQ multiplex PCR. The V and J calls and clone size were taken over from that table, and D and trimming were inferred from the DNA. This sample has fewer than 60,000 clones; 89% occur once, and the top ten carry 7% to 9%. The receptor was isolated from a man older than 75 with active or convalescent COVID-19. The sample taken for sequencing was peripheral blood.

The CDR3 DNA reads as TGTGCCAGCAGCCACAACAGGCCCAGCACAGATACGCAGTATTTT. Translating it yields CASSHNRPSTDTQYF. The rearrangement links TRBV6-5 to TRBJ2-3; maybe TRBD1 (5 bases). Germline lookup yields CDR1 MNHEY and CDR2 SVGAGI. V shed 6 bases and J shed 0 bases, with 13 bases lying between them. The CDR3 has 15 residues.